One sample yielded the 20 T cell receptor beta chains listed below, sequenced in a study of T-cell memory formation after mild COVID-19. TCRdb fed the 5' RACE reads into MiXCR, producing one record per CDR3 protein. The repertoire holds roughly 89,000 distinct CDR3 sequences, with 10% to 15% as singletons. Sequencing was done on a sample of PBMCs or a T cell subset sorted from them (not recorded which). These receptors were collected from an adult woman who had mild COVID-19 (a few samples of this study predate the infection). Cell type and time point are not known.

The chain couples TRBV6-5 to TRBJ1-2; TRBD1 might be the D (5 bases). The CDR3 has 15 residues. Trimming took 7 bases from V and 0 from J, leaving 15 bases between them. Looked up from germline, CDR1 is MNHEY and CDR2 is SVGAGI. The CDR3: CASKTDISTNYGYTF. The CDR3 DNA is TGTGCCAGCAAGACAGACATATCAACTAACTATGGCTACACCTTC.

The J gene is TRBJ2-7, the V gene TRBV5-5; D is possibly TRBD2 (5 bases). V gave up 4 bases and J gave up 2 bases, with 10 bases separating them. The length of the CDR3 is 13 residues. Germline lookup yields CDR1 SGHKS and CDR2 YYEKEE (reference sequence). CDR3: CASSVDGTYEQYF. The CDR3 nucleotides are TGTGCCAGCAGCGTCGACGGGACCTACGAGCAGTACTTC.

A few counts support this clonotype. The chain employs TRBV5-1 and TRBJ2-1; weak D call: TRBD1 (6 bases). V lost 3 bases and J lost 4, with 8 bases in between. Germline V lookup: CDR1 SGHRS, CDR2 YFSETQ. This CDR3 has 13 residues. The CDR3 bases are TGCGCCAGCAGCTGGACAGAATACAATGAGCAGTTCTTC. It specifies CASSWTEYNEQFF.

The chain joins TRBV24-1 to TRBJ1-5; tentatively, D is TRBD1 (5 bases). The CDR3 totals 15 residues. V was pared by 4 bases and J by 7 bases, with 16 bases between. The germline V gene encodes CDR1 KGHDR and CDR2 SFDVKD. The CDR3 spells CATSESDSAGQPQHF. The CDR3 bases are TGTGCCACCAGTGAATCCGACAGTGCCGGGCAGCCCCAGCATTTT.

This chain connects TRBV7-2 to TRBJ2-7, with TRBD2 matching 8 bases. Losses at the gene ends were 3 bases for V and 6 bases for J; bases not matched to a gene: 7. The CDR3 spans 14 residues. Germline lookup yields CDR1 SGHTA and CDR2 FQGNSA. The CDR3 nucleotides read TGTGCCAGCAGCTTGGGACTAGGGCCTCTCGAGCAGTACTTC. Translating it yields CASSLGLGPLEQYF.

The chain employs TRBV29-1 and TRBJ2-2; D perhaps matches TRBD1 (5 bases). V was pared by 7 bases and J by 3 bases, with 12 bases between. CDR3 length: 13 amino acids. Germline CDR1 and CDR2: SQVTM and ANQGSEA. CDR3 region: CSARGIDTGELFF. The CDR3 DNA reads as TGCAGCGCAAGGGGAATCGACACCGGGGAGCTGTTTTTT.

Only a few counts were recorded for this clonotype. The rearrangement links TRBV4-3 to TRBJ1-2; 7 bases fit TRBD1. Germline values: CDR1 LGHNA, CDR2 YSLEER. J was trimmed by 10 bases and V by 7 bases; bases with no gene match: 12. This CDR3 has 13 residues. The CDR3 spells CASTKPGQLNYTF. The CDR3 DNA reads as TGCGCCAGCACGAAGCCGGGACAGCTTAACTACACCTTC.

The chain recombines TRBV12-3 or TRBV12-4 with TRBJ2-7, with 9 bases identical to TRBD2. The CDR3 is 16 amino acids. V was clipped by 4 bases and J by 2 bases; unmatched bases: 9. This chain's CDR3 is CASSSSRLAGTYEQYF. CDR3 nucleotides: TGTGCCAGCAGTTCAAGTCGCCTAGCGGGGACCTACGAGCAGTACTTC.

The rearrangement joins TRBV20-1 to TRBJ1-2; maybe TRBD1 (5 bases). V lost 2 bases, J lost 6 bases, and 10 bases lay in between. The CDR3 loop spans 12 amino acids. The germline CDR1 and CDR2 sequences are DFQATT and SNEGSKA (reference sequence). The chain's CDR3 is CSARFRVDGYTF. The CDR3, as DNA: TGCAGTGCTAGATTCAGGGTCGATGGCTACACCTTC.

V and J are TRBV2 and TRBJ2-7; tentative D call: TRBD2 (5 bases). This CDR3 contains 15 residues. CDR1 is SNHLY, CDR2 FYNNEI, per germline. V gave up 8 bases and J gave up 4 bases, with 21 bases separating them. The CDR3 spells CASRGSGLEAYEQYF. The DNA for the CDR3 is TGTGCCAGCCGGGGTTCGGGCCTTGAGGCTTACGAGCAGTACTTC. Based on the CDR3 plus reference TRBV2 and TRBJ2-7, the full variable domain is EPEVTQTPSHQVTQMGQEVILRCVPISNHLYFYWYRQILGQKVEFLVSFYNNEISEKSEIFDDQFSVERPDGSNFTLKIRSTKLEDSAMYFCASRGSGLEAYEQYFGPGTRLTVT.

The gene calls are TRBV4-2 and TRBJ2-2, with a weak D call TRBD2 (5 bases). CDR3 size: 14 residues. Germline V gene data show CDR1 as LGHNA and CDR2 as YNFKEQ. V lost 1 base and J 6 bases, leaving 9 bases between the germline ends. Here the CDR3 DNA reads TGTGCCAGCAGCCAAGCGGTCGGGGCCGGGGAGCTGTTTTTT. It translates to CASSQAVGAGELFF.

V is TRBV28 and J is TRBJ1-1; D possibly corresponds to TRBD1 (5 bases). This CDR3 comprises 17 residues. V was shortened by 6 bases and J by 0 bases, with 20 bases between the two germline ends. The germline CDR1 and CDR2 sequences are MDHEN and SYDVKM. CDR3 in amino acids: CASRPDGQGLMNTEAFF. CDR3 coding DNA: TGTGCCAGCAGACCCGATGGGCAGGGATTAATGAACACTGAAGCTTTCTTT.

This clonotype was counted at least ten times. The V gene is TRBV7-9, the J gene TRBJ2-5; D call uncertain. Trimming took off 0 bases at V and 4 bases at J, with 9 bases between the two ends. Germline-derived CDR1 and CDR2 are SEHNR and FQNEAQ (reference sequence). This CDR3 has 14 residues. In DNA form, the CDR3 reads TGTGCCAGCAGCTTAGCGACGTCTACAGAGACCCAGTACTTC. Amino acids: CASSLATSTETQYF.

The rearrangement links TRBV5-6 to TRBJ1-1, with D uncertain. Between the trimmed V and J ends, which lost 4 bases and 4 bases, there was a span of 17 bases. Germline V gives CDR1 SGHDT, CDR2 YYEEEE. The CDR3 consists of 15 residues. CDR3 in amino acids: CASSLPSLGSTEAFF. CDR3 DNA sequence: TGTGCCAGCAGCCTACCCTCCTTGGGGAGCACTGAAGCTTTCTTT.

This clonotype turned up a few times. The chain links TRBV7-8 to TRBJ1-2; 10 bases align to TRBD1. V was pared by 5 bases and J by 4 bases, with 10 bases of the junction left unmatched. Germline-derived CDR1 and CDR2 are SGHVS and FQNEAQ. The CDR3 has 16 residues. CDR3 in DNA: TGTGCCAGCAGCCCTCAAGGGACAGGGGAGATCTATGGCTACACCTTC. Translated: CASSPQGTGEIYGYTF.

This clonotype was seen more than once but under ten times. The chain combines TRBV3-1 with TRBJ2-5; perhaps D is TRBD1 or TRBD2 (5 bases each). The CDR3 has 16 residues. V lost 3 bases and J lost 1, with 15 bases in between. The germline V gene has CDR1 LGHDT and CDR2 YNNKEL (reference sequence). CDR3 sequence (DNA): TGTGCCAGCAGCCAGGATAAGGGGACGGCCCAAGAGACCCAGTACTTC. This encodes CASSQDKGTAQETQYF.

This clonotype was picked up a small number of times. This rearrangement joins TRBV7-9 to TRBJ2-7; either TRBD1 or TRBD2 may fit D (6 bases each). The CDR3 length is 14 residues. V lost 4 bases, J lost 6 bases, and 16 bases lay in between. CDR1 SEHNR and CDR2 FQNEAQ come from the germline V gene (reference sequence). The CDR3 reads CASSSKGGTPEQYF. The CDR3 nucleotides are TGTGCCAGCAGCTCGAAGGGCGGGACACCCGAGCAGTACTTC. The entire variable domain, with the rest obtained from reference TRBV7-9 and TRBJ2-7, is as follows: DTGVSQNPRHKITKRGQNVTFRCDPISEHNRLYWYRQTLGQGPEFLTYFQNEAQLEKSRLLSDRFSAERPKGSFSTLEIQRTEQGDSAMYLCASSSKGGTPEQYFGPGTRLTVT.

The chain links TRBV10-3 to TRBJ1-2; 10 bases agree with TRBD1. The length of the CDR3 is 13 residues. After removal of 8 bases from V and 8 bases from J, the junction contained 8 bases not matched to a gene. The germline V gene has CDR1 ENHRY and CDR2 SYGVKD. CDR3 nucleotide sequence: TGTGCCATCGGGACAGGGGAGAGGAACGGCTACACCTTC. Protein: CAIGTGERNGYTF.

V is TRBV9 and J is TRBJ1-5; D possibly corresponds to TRBD1 (5 bases). Looked up from germline, CDR1 is SGDLS and CDR2 is YYNGEE. V lost 3 bases, J lost 3 bases, and 16 bases lay in between. The CDR3 covers 16 residues. The CDR3 DNA sequence: TGTGCCAGCAGCGCGGGGGGGGACGGACTCAATCAGCCCCAGCATTTT. It encodes CASSAGGDGLNQPQHF.

The V call is TRBV7-9, the J call TRBJ2-7; either TRBD1 or TRBD2 may supply D (5 bases each). The CDR3 extends over 13 amino acids. V was pared by 11 bases and J by 4 bases, with 18 bases between. The germline V gene encodes CDR1 SEHNR and CDR2 FQNEAQ (reference sequence). Here the CDR3 reads CASRGAGWYEQYF. The DNA for the CDR3 is TGTGCCTCTCGAGGGGCGGGCTGGTACGAGCAGTACTTC.